Shown below are 20 T cell receptor beta chains from a single sample sequenced in a study of blood T cell repertoires in COVID-19. Only in-frame clones appear in the TCRdb table, and some are missing; sequencing was by immunoSEQ multiplex PCR. Altogether roughly 180,000 clones are present, approximately 79% being singletons, with the ten largest covering 15% to 20%. Specimen: peripheral blood. The source is a man between 60 and 70 years old with active or convalescent COVID-19.

This clone has at least ten counts. The V gene is TRBV6-4, the J gene TRBJ2-3, with D unresolved. The CDR3 spans 13 residues. Germline V gene sequence: CDR1 MRHNA, CDR2 SNTAGT. Between the trimmed V and J ends, which lost 5 bases and 6 bases, there was a span of 12 bases. In DNA, the CDR3 is TGTGCCAGCAGTTACATTCTGGAGGATACGCAGTATTTT. Translated: CASSYILEDTQYF.

This chain joins TRBV25-1 and TRBJ1-2; TRBD1 might be the D (5 bases). This CDR3 comprises 15 residues. Germline V lookup: CDR1 MGHDK, CDR2 SYGVNS. With 5 bases removed from V and 5 bases from J, the gap between germline ends came to 18 bases. CDR3 protein: CASSLGAGQGYGYTF. CDR3 DNA sequence: TGTGCCAGCAGTCTTGGGGCCGGGCAGGGTTATGGCTACACCTTC.

This clone has only a few counts. The chain uses TRBV11-2 and TRBJ1-1; tentative D call: TRBD1 (5 bases). The CDR3 has 15 amino acids. Germline loops: CDR1 SGHAT, CDR2 FQNNGV. Trimming stripped 2 bases from V and 4 bases from J, with 14 bases between. The DNA of the CDR3 is TGTGCCAGCAGCTTACCAGGGTATGAGTTCACTGAAGCTTTCTTT. It yields the protein CASSLPGYEFTEAFF.

This chain uses TRBV5-4 with TRBJ1-1; no clear D. CDR3 length: 14 amino acids. Germline loops: CDR1 SGHNT, CDR2 YYREEE (reference sequence). V lost 4 bases, J lost 5 bases, and 15 bases lay in between. CDR3 loop: CASSPSGPGTEAFF. In nucleotides, the CDR3 is TGTGCCAGCAGCCCCTCGGGTCCGGGGACTGAAGCTTTCTTT. Combining the CDR3 with reference TRBV5-4 and TRBJ1-1 gives the whole variable domain ETGVTQSPTHLIKTRGQQVTLRCSSQSGHNTVSWYQQALGQGPQFIFQYYREEENGRGNFPPRFSGLQFPNYSSELNVNALELDDSALYLCASSPSGPGTEAFFGQGTRLTVV.

The chain recombines TRBV28 with TRBJ2-2; 11 nucleotides align to TRBD1. V shed 5 bases and J 6 bases; nucleotides not matched to a gene: 8. From germline, CDR1 is MDHEN and CDR2 SYDVKM. The CDR3 is 16 residues long. The CDR3 sequence is CASSIPGQGASGELFF. The CDR3 DNA is TGTGCCAGCAGTATACCCGGACAGGGGGCCTCCGGGGAGCTGTTTTTT. Supplemented by reference TRBV28 and TRBJ2-2, the full variable domain reads DVKVTQSSRYLVKRTGEKVFLECVQDMDHENMFWYRQDPGLGLRLIYFSYDVKMKEKGDIPEGYSVSREKKERFSLILESASTNQTSMYLCASSIPGQGASGELFFGEGSRLTVL.

This clone showed up just once. V is TRBV3-1 (or the pseudogene TRBV3-2) and J is TRBJ2-5, with D unclear. Trimming stripped 7 bases from V and 5 bases from J, with 14 bases between. This CDR3 has 13 amino acids. Germline assignment: CDR1 LGHDT and CDR2 YNNKEL (reference sequence). This CDR3 is CASTPDPGETQYF. DNA of the CDR3: TGTGCCAGCACCCCCGACCCCGGGGAGACCCAGTACTTC.

The chain links TRBV11-1 to TRBJ2-3; 7 bases fit TRBD2. V lost 5 bases, J lost 5 bases, and 10 bases stayed unmatched. Germline V gene data show CDR1 as SGHAT and CDR2 as FQDESV (reference sequence). This CDR3 region has 15 residues. The CDR3 is CASSTGGLGGDTQYF. In nucleotides, the CDR3 is TGTGCCAGCAGCACTGGCGGACTAGGAGGAGATACGCAGTATTTT.

This clone was seen only a few times. The chain employs TRBV29-1 and TRBJ2-2, with TRBD1 as a possible D gene (5 bases). Trimming took off 0 bases at V and 3 bases at J, with 14 bases between the two ends. There are 16 residues in the CDR3. CDR1 is SQVTM and CDR2 is ANQGSEA in the germline V gene. The CDR3 reads CSVEDPRQGYTGELFF. The DNA of the CDR3 is TGCAGCGTTGAAGATCCGAGGCAGGGATACACCGGGGAGCTGTTTTTT.

The chain joins TRBV30 to TRBJ1-3, with D possibly being TRBD1 (5 bases). CDR1 is GTSNPN and CDR2 is SVGIG in the germline V gene (reference sequence). V gave up 0 bases and J gave up 1 base, with 13 bases separating them. The CDR3 has 16 residues. The CDR3 coding sequence is TGTGCCTGGAGTGTACTGAAGGGGTATTCTGGAAACACCATATATTTT. Its translation: CAWSVLKGYSGNTIYF.

The chain recombines TRBV5-1 with TRBJ2-7; 10 bases match TRBD2. Germline-derived CDR1 and CDR2 are SGHRS and YFSETQ. The V and J ends lost 0 bases and 2 bases, in that order; junction bases with no gene match: 8. This CDR3 region has 17 residues. CDR3 coding DNA: TGCGCCAGCAGCTTGGCTACTAGCGGGACCGTAACCTACGAGCAGTACTTC. Its translation is CASSLATSGTVTYEQYF.

The chain joins TRBV7-2 to TRBJ1-6; D remains unclear. The V end was cut by 0 bases, the J end by 6 bases, with 12 bases between. Germline CDR1 SGHTA, CDR2 FQGNSA. The CDR3 is 16 amino acids. CDR3 coding DNA: TGTGCCAGCAGCTTAGCGTCGGGGATGTCTAATTCACCCCTCCACTTT. This sequence encodes CASSLASGMSNSPLHF.

This clone has a handful of counts. The rearrangement links TRBV3-1 (or the pseudogene TRBV3-2) to TRBJ2-7, with unresolved D. Trimming removed 1 base from V and 5 bases from J, with 3 bases in between. Germline values: CDR1 LGHDT, CDR2 YNNKEL (reference sequence). There are 11 residues in the CDR3. The CDR3 is CASSQVNEQYF. In DNA form, the CDR3 reads TGTGCCAGCAGCCAAGTCAACGAGCAGTACTTC.

The rearrangement uses TRBV11-3 and TRBJ1-2; D possibly corresponds to TRBD1 (5 bases). The germline V gene has CDR1 SGHNT and CDR2 YENEEA. Deletions cut 5 bases from V and 8 bases from J, with 15 bases between. The CDR3 consists of 13 residues. The CDR3 sequence: CASSLGTGVGYTF. DNA of the CDR3: TGTGCCAGCAGCCTGGGAACGGGGGTCGGCTACACCTTC.

The genes are TRBV5-1 and TRBJ1-5; D remains ambiguous. The germline V and J ends were trimmed by 1 base and 7 bases, with 12 bases remaining between them. CDR3 length: 14 residues. Germline V gives CDR1 SGHRS, CDR2 YFSETQ. CDR3 residues: CASSLFCWRQPQHF. In DNA form, the CDR3 reads TGCGCCAGCAGCTTGTTTTGTTGGCGGCAGCCCCAGCATTTT.

V and J are TRBV25-1 and TRBJ2-1, with 10 positions matching TRBD2. This CDR3 comprises 15 residues. Germline-derived CDR1 and CDR2 are MGHDK and SYGVNS. V gave up 8 bases and J gave up 6 bases; unmatched junction bases: 10. The CDR3 coding sequence is TGTGCCAGCTCAATAGGGCTAGCGGGAGTCAATGAGCAGTTCTTC. Its protein product is CASSIGLAGVNEQFF.

The chain recombines TRBV28 with TRBJ1-2; 7 bases are a match to TRBD1. In germline, CDR1 is MDHEN, CDR2 SYDVKM. CDR3 length: 12 amino acids. The ends lost 5 bases at V and 7 bases at J; junction bases unmatched: 4. CDR3 nucleotide sequence: TGTGCCAGCAGTGCAGGGGGTTTTGGCTACACCTTC. It specifies CASSAGGFGYTF.

This chain joins TRBV7-6 and TRBJ2-3; 9 bases agree with TRBD1. V lost 7 bases, J lost 3 bases, and 14 bases stayed unmatched. The length of the CDR3 is 17 residues. Germline assignment: CDR1 SGHVS and CDR2 FNYEAQ. The CDR3 DNA is TGTGCCAGCAAATTTGAACAGGGGGCGATAGGGACAGATACGCAGTATTTT. This translates into CASKFEQGAIGTDTQYF.

The V gene is TRBV4-3, the J gene TRBJ2-7; 7 nucleotides agree with TRBD1. This CDR3 has 14 amino acids. Germline V CDR1 and CDR2: LGHNA, YSLEER. Trimming removed 1 base from V and 3 bases from J; junction bases left unmatched: 3. CDR3: CASSQGRTGYEQYF. The CDR3 bases are TGCGCCAGCAGCCAAGGCAGGACAGGCTACGAGCAGTACTTC.

The rearrangement joins TRBV10-3 to TRBJ2-5; D remains unclear. In germline, CDR1 is ENHRY, CDR2 SYGVKD. The V and J ends lost 0 bases and 5 bases respectively, with 4 bases between them. This CDR3 contains 12 residues. CDR3 region: CAISESIETQYF. As DNA, the CDR3 is TGTGCCATCAGTGAGTCTATCGAGACCCAGTACTTC.

The chain combines TRBV15 with TRBJ2-7; possibly TRBD1 for D (5 bases). Trimming took 0 bases from V and 3 from J, leaving 12 bases between them. The CDR3 sequence is 15 residues long. Germline lookup yields CDR1 LNHNV and CDR2 YYDKDF (reference sequence). CDR3 region: CATSRDLGAVYEQYF. For the CDR3, the DNA is TGTGCCACCAGCAGAGATCTAGGGGCTGTCTACGAGCAGTACTTC.